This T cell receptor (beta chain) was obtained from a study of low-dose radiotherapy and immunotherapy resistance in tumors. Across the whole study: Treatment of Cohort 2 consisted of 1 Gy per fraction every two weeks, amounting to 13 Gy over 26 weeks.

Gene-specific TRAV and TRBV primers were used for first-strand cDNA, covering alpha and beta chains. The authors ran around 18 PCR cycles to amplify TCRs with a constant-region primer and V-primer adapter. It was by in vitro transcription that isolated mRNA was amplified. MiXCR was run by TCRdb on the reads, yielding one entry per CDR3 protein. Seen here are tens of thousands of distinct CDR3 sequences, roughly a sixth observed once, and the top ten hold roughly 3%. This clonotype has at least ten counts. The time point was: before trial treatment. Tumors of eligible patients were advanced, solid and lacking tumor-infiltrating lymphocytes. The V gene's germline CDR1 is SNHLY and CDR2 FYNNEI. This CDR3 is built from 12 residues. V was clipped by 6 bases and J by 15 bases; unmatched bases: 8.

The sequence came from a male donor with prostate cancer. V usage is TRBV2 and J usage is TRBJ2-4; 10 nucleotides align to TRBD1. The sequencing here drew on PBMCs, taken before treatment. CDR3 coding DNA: TGTGCCAGCAGAGGGGACAGGGGCAGTCGGTACTTC. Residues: CASRGDRGSRYF.